This T cell receptor beta chain was obtained from a study of blood T cell repertoires in COVID-19. Participant ages covered roughly 18 to 90 years across 24 US areas. In assigning cohorts, the study relied on participant-reported clinical history. Original data processing: Reference gene primers were amplified, and this amplification served to estimate nucleated cell counts. The repertoire was sequenced with immunoSEQ multiplex PCR; TCRdb's copy has only in-frame clones and lacks some. The D gene and trimming were derived from the DNA, and the V and J assignments and clone size from that table. The sample consists of about 150,000 clones, 80% to 85% of them appearing once. Looked up from germline, CDR1 is SGHKS and CDR2 is YYEKEE (reference sequence). This CDR3 has 15 residues. V lost 4 bases to trimming and J lost 0 bases, with 12 bases between them.

The chain employs TRBV5-5 and TRBJ2-3; no firm D call. This TCR came from an older man who had been exposed to COVID-19. Sequenced: PBMCs or T cells enriched from blood (not recorded which). This CDR3 reads CASSTDIPSTDTQYF. Written as DNA, the CDR3 is TGTGCCAGCAGCACTGACATCCCTAGCACAGATACGCAGTATTTT.